Each of the 25 T cell receptor beta chains below was sequenced from the same sample in a study of CD8 T cells in ankylosing spondylitis. TCRdb re-called the 5' RACE reads through MiXCR, storing one row per CDR3 protein. Seen here are 190,000 or so distinct CDR3 sequences, roughly 13% observed once, and the top ten hold approximately 17%. The sequencing sample was made of blood, either unsorted or a sorted T cell fraction (not recorded which). These receptors all stem from a male donor with ankylosing spondylitis or in good health (not recorded which).

This clonotype was observed a handful of times. The chain joins TRBV5-1 to TRBJ2-5, with D possibly TRBD1 on 6 matching bases. Per germline, CDR1 SGHRS and CDR2 YFSETQ. The CDR3 has 16 residues. The ends were cut back, 0 bases at V and 0 bases at J, with 12 bases in the middle. The CDR3 region is CASSLGWQGYQETQYF. DNA of the CDR3: TGCGCCAGCAGCTTGGGCTGGCAGGGGTACCAAGAGACCCAGTACTTC.

Here the CDR3 DNA reads TGCAGTGCTAGCTGGGACGATTCCTACAATGAGCAGTTCTTC. Translating it yields CSASWDDSYNEQFF. The chain carries TRBV20-1 and TRBJ2-1, with D possibly being TRBD1 or TRBD2 (5 bases each). The CDR3 totals 14 residues. V lost 3 bases to trimming and J lost 1 base, with 10 bases between them. CDR1 DFQATT and CDR2 SNEGSKA come from the germline V gene (reference sequence).

The V gene is TRBV2, the J gene TRBJ2-3; D gene uncertain. The germline gives CDR1 SNHLY, CDR2 FYNNEI. Trimming pared 3 bases from V and 1 base from J, leaving 11 bases between. The CDR3 is made up of 15 amino acids. Written as DNA, the CDR3 is TGTGCCAGCAGTGAGGTAGCTAGGCGCACAGATACGCAGTATTTT. It encodes CASSEVARRTDTQYF.

This chain joins TRBV6-1 and TRBJ2-7, with TRBD1 as a possible D gene (6 bases). This CDR3 has 16 residues. Germline CDR1 is MNHNS and CDR2 is SASEGT. V lost 7 bases to trimming and J lost 3 bases, with 22 bases between them. DNA of the CDR3: TGTGCCAGCAATAGGTACTCGGACAGTTCCCTCTACGAGCAGTACTTC. This gives the protein CASNRYSDSSLYEQYF.

CDR3 loop: CASSNYSNTGELFF. DNA for the CDR3: TGTGCCAGCAGTAACTACTCGAACACCGGGGAGCTGTTTTTT. V usage is TRBV6-4 and J usage is TRBJ2-2; D unclear. Germline CDR1 MRHNA, CDR2 SNTAGT. Trimming took 5 bases from V and 0 from J, leaving 7 bases between them. This CDR3 has 14 amino acids.

This clonotype turned up a few times. The rearrangement links TRBV29-1 to TRBJ1-1; D is undetermined. This CDR3 spans 13 amino acids. The V and J ends lost 1 base and 4 bases respectively, with 10 bases between them. The germline V gene has CDR1 SQVTM and CDR2 ANQGSEA. The chain's CDR3 is CSVEGGWSTEAFF. For the CDR3, the DNA is TGCAGCGTTGAAGGCGGGTGGAGCACTGAAGCTTTCTTT.

The chain employs TRBV2 and TRBJ2-1; TRBD2 matches 7 bases. V lost 3 bases and J lost 8; bases outside the gene matches: 7. Per the germline V gene, CDR1 is SNHLY and CDR2 is FYNNEI. The CDR3 extends over 14 amino acids. DNA for the CDR3: TGTGCCAGCAGTGAGGGTAAAGGGAGGGATGAGCAGTTCTTC. Its translation: CASSEGKGRDEQFF.

In its sample, this clonotype was seen a few times. V is TRBV11-2 and J is TRBJ2-2; no definite D call. CDR3 size: 12 residues. CDR1 SGHAT and CDR2 FQNNGV come from the germline V gene. Trimming cost V 5 bases and J 5 bases, with 6 bases left between them. The CDR3 loop is CASSRATGELFF. As DNA, the CDR3 is TGTGCCAGCAGCCGGGCAACCGGGGAGCTGTTTTTT.

This clonotype appeared a few times. The gene calls are TRBV30 and TRBJ2-5, with a tentative D call TRBD1 (7 bases). The germline V gene has CDR1 GTSNPN and CDR2 SVGIG (reference sequence). Trimming removed 6 bases at V and 5 bases at J, with 16 bases between. The CDR3 loop spans 13 amino acids. The CDR3 bases are TGTGCCTGCCAGGGGGACCGGGGGGAGACCCAGTACTTC. The encoded protein is CACQGDRGETQYF.

This clonotype has only a few counts. This chain connects TRBV3-1 to TRBJ2-5; 7 bases line up with TRBD1. V shed 4 bases and J 4 bases; nucleotides not matched to a gene: 6. Germline assignment: CDR1 LGHDT and CDR2 YNNKEL (reference sequence). This CDR3 is 14 amino acids long. This CDR3 is CASSPGGKLETQYF. The DNA for the CDR3 is TGTGCCAGCAGCCCAGGGGGTAAACTAGAGACCCAGTACTTC.

CDR3 nucleotide sequence: TGTGCCAGCAATGGCCAGATAGCTTTCTTT. Protein product: CASNGQIAFF. The V call is TRBV2, the J call TRBJ1-1; D gene unclear. Trimming took 7 bases from V and 10 from J, leaving 10 bases between them. The germline gives CDR1 SNHLY, CDR2 FYNNEI. This CDR3 region has 10 residues.

This clonotype was observed a few times. CDR3 in DNA: TGCAGTGCTAGGGAACTAGCGGGGGGCACAGATACGCAGTATTTT. Its protein product is CSARELAGGTDTQYF. This chain links TRBV20-1 with TRBJ2-3, with 11 bases aligning to TRBD2. The CDR3 spans 15 residues. Germline CDR1 is DFQATT and CDR2 is SNEGSKA (reference sequence). V trimming: 3 bases; J trimming: 1 base; junction bases outside the gene matches: 3.

V gene TRBV3-1 combines with J gene TRBJ2-1; maybe TRBD2 (7 bases). Trimming removed 0 bases from V and 5 bases from J, with 17 bases in between. The CDR3 consists of 17 residues. Germline V lookup: CDR1 LGHDT, CDR2 YNNKEL (reference sequence). The CDR3 spells CASSQDAGGGYHNEQFF. The CDR3 DNA reads TGTGCCAGCAGCCAAGACGCGGGCGGGGGCTATCACAATGAGCAGTTCTTC.

This clonotype was seen at least ten times. This chain joins TRBV5-6 and TRBJ2-1; D ambiguous. CDR1 is SGHDT and CDR2 is YYEEEE in the germline V gene. The CDR3 has 14 residues. V lost 4 bases and J 3 bases, leaving 11 bases between the germline ends. The CDR3 region is CASSGPLGYNEQFF. CDR3 in DNA: TGTGCCAGCAGCGGACCTTTGGGCTACAATGAGCAGTTCTTC.

This clonotype was detected a few times. This chain connects TRBV7-2 to TRBJ1-2, with 8 bases fitting TRBD1. V dropped 3 bases and J dropped 4; count of bases not matched to a gene: 13. CDR1 and CDR2 from the germline V gene are SGHTA and FQGNSA. The CDR3 consists of 17 residues. This CDR3 is CASSFGTGQKGSYGYTF. DNA of the CDR3: TGTGCCAGCAGCTTCGGGACAGGACAAAAGGGGAGCTATGGCTACACCTTC.

V is TRBV19 and J is TRBJ2-7; a weak D match, TRBD1 (5 bases). Trimming removed 3 bases at V and 2 bases at J, with 11 bases between. Germline lookup yields CDR1 LNHDA and CDR2 SQIVND (reference sequence). CDR3 size: 14 residues. CDR3 loop: CASSIASTAYEQYF. The DNA of the CDR3 is TGTGCCAGTAGTATTGCATCGACAGCCTACGAGCAGTACTTC.

This clonotype has only a few counts. The J gene is TRBJ2-3, the V gene TRBV7-9, with TRBD2 matching over 11 bases. This CDR3 has 16 amino acids. Trimming at V came to 3 bases and at J to 1 base, leaving 3 bases not matched to a gene. CDR1 and CDR2 (germline): SEHNR, FQNEAQ (reference sequence). DNA of the CDR3: TGTGCCAGCAGCTTGGGGACTAGCGGTCGCACAGATACGCAGTATTTT. Its protein is CASSLGTSGRTDTQYF.

This clonotype was seen only a few times. The V and J genes are TRBV20-1 and TRBJ2-7; D is unresolved. CDR1 is DFQATT and CDR2 is SNEGSKA in the germline V gene (reference sequence). CDR3 length: 12 residues. CDR3 protein: CHAPRPSYEQYF. The CDR3 DNA reads TGCCACGCACCTCGTCCATCCTACGAGCAGTACTTC.

This clonotype was seen a few times. The chain links TRBV4-1 to TRBJ1-1, with TRBD1 as a possible D gene (5 bases). The CDR3 loop spans 16 amino acids. CDR1 and CDR2 (germline): MGHRA, YSYEKL. V was trimmed by 0 bases and J by 0 bases, leaving 11 bases between them. CDR3 sequence (DNA): TGCGCCAGCAGCCAAGATGGGGGAGGGATGAACACTGAAGCTTTCTTT. This sequence encodes CASSQDGGGMNTEAFF.

This clonotype was counted a few times. This sequence joins TRBV29-1 and TRBJ1-2, with 7 nucleotides matching TRBD1. CDR1 SQVTM and CDR2 ANQGSEA come from the germline V gene. The CDR3 is 13 amino acids. Trimming cost V 7 bases and J 5 bases; bases outside gene matches: 10. Here the CDR3 reads CSARDSTPYGYTF. The CDR3 DNA reads TGCAGCGCTCGGGACAGCACCCCTTATGGCTACACCTTC.

The chain uses TRBV9 and TRBJ2-1; 7 bases map to TRBD2. The junction had 5 bases not matched to a gene; V was cut back by 0 bases and J by 2 bases. CDR3 length: 16 residues. The germline gives CDR1 SGDLS, CDR2 YYNGEE. CDR3 amino acids: CASSVGWRGTYNEQFF. The CDR3, as DNA: TGTGCCAGCAGCGTAGGCTGGCGGGGGACCTACAATGAGCAGTTCTTC.

This clonotype was seen a few times. V usage is TRBV6-1 and J usage is TRBJ2-1; TRBD2 matches at 7 bases. There are 17 residues in the CDR3. Germline trimming cut 6 bases from V and 8 bases from J; bases unmatched to any gene: 19. CDR1 is MNHNS and CDR2 is SASEGT in the germline V gene. The CDR3 reads CASRPRHTGTNYDEQFF. CDR3 nucleotide sequence: TGTGCCAGCAGACCAAGACATACCGGGACTAATTACGATGAGCAGTTCTTC.

This clonotype was detected a few times. The chain carries TRBV4-1 and TRBJ2-4; 9 bases are a match to TRBD2. The germline V gene has CDR1 MGHRA and CDR2 YSYEKL. V shed 0 bases and J 1 base; nucleotides not matched to a gene: 4. The CDR3 length is 17 residues. The CDR3 DNA reads TGCGCCAGCAGCCAAGATAGAGCGGGGGGTGCCAAAAACATTCAGTACTTC. Its translation is CASSQDRAGGAKNIQYF.

The chain links TRBV4-1 to TRBJ2-1; 9 bases fit TRBD2. CDR3 length: 16 amino acids. Germline CDR1 reads MGHRA; CDR2 reads YSYEKL. V lost 4 bases, J lost 4 bases, and 8 bases stayed unmatched. The CDR3 here is CASSLYGTSSYNEQFF. Here the CDR3 DNA reads TGCGCCAGCAGCCTGTACGGGACTAGCTCTTACAATGAGCAGTTCTTC.

V is TRBV6-1 and J is TRBJ2-7, with D perhaps matching TRBD1 (5 bases). Germline lookup yields CDR1 MNHNS and CDR2 SASEGT. With 4 bases removed from V and 2 bases from J, the gap between germline ends came to 15 bases. CDR3 length: 15 residues. The CDR3 reads CASSVLRQPTYEQYF. As DNA, the CDR3 is TGTGCCAGCAGTGTTTTAAGACAGCCCACCTACGAGCAGTACTTC.